Listed below are T cell receptor beta chains from one sample, sequenced in a study of neurological immune-mediated disorders. TCRdb reprocessed the 5' RACE reads with MiXCR, giving one entry per CDR3 protein. This repertoire shows tens of thousands of distinct CDR3 sequences, just under 4.5% found once; its top ten account for approximately 5.7%. Sequencing was performed on PBMCs. The receptors shown here come from a woman aged 55 to 70 with multiple sclerosis. The CDR3 runs from the conserved cysteine through the conserved F or W. The D gene is left open where the match is weak. A row's size may be missing; if present it is once, few, many or a size class.

V gene	D gene	J gene	clone size	CDR3 DNA	CDR3 protein
TRBV7-9	TRBD1	TRBJ2-1	many	TGTGCCAGCAGCTTCCCCGTACAGGGGCCTGAGCAGTTCTTC	CASSFPVQGPEQFF
TRBV5-6	-	TRBJ2-3	many	TGTGCCAGCAGCTCCGGGCAGTATTTT	CASSSGQYF
TRBV20-1	-	TRBJ2-5	few	TGCAGTGCCCTTATGAAAGAGACCCAGTACTTC	CSALMKETQYF
TRBV20-1	TRBD2	TRBJ2-5	many	TGCAGTGCTACACCCACTAGCGGGGGTCTCCAAGAGACCCAGTACTTC	CSATPTSGGLQETQYF
TRBV5-1	TRBD2	TRBJ2-1	many	TGCGCCAGCAGCTTGTCCCTAGCGGGGCCTGAGCAGTTCTTC	CASSLSLAGPEQFF
TRBV24-1	-	TRBJ2-1	many	TGTGCCACCAGTGTCTCTTGGATGGGTGAGCAGTTCTTC	CATSVSWMGEQFF
TRBV5-4	-	TRBJ2-5	-	TGTGCCAGCAGCTGGGATTTGGCAGGAGGGGAGACCCAGTACTTC	CASSWDLAGGETQYF
TRBV3-1	-	TRBJ2-1	-	TGTGCCAGCAGCCAAGATTTAGCAAACCGCAATGAGCAGTTCTTC	CASSQDLANRNEQFF
TRBV4-1	-	TRBJ2-2	many	TGCGCCAGCAGCCAAGAGAACACCGGGGAGCTGTTTTTT	CASSQENTGELFF
TRBV5-1	-	TRBJ1-1	few	TGCGCCAGCAGCTTAGGGACTTCCGCGGGCACTGAAGCTTTCTTT	CASSLGTSAGTEAFF
TRBV9	-	TRBJ2-7	many	TGTGCCAGCAGCGTAGGGGGCCACTCACAGGTGCAGTACTTC	CASSVGGHSQVQYF
TRBV28	-	TRBJ2-3	many	TGTGCCAGCAGCCACCCGACCACAGATACGCAGTATTTT	CASSHPTTDTQYF
TRBV28	-	TRBJ1-2	few	TGTGCCAGCAGTCACCCCCGATCTTTCGGCTATGGCTACACCTTC	CASSHPRSFGYGYTF
TRBV28	TRBD1	TRBJ2-7	-	TGTGCCAGCAGTTTAAGGGCGGGACAGGGTGCGCAGTACTTC	CASSLRAGQGAQYF
TRBV10-3	TRBD1	TRBJ1-5	many	TGTGCCATCAGTGAAAATCTCGGGACAGGGGAAGGCCAGCCCCAGCATTTT	CAISENLGTGEGQPQHF
TRBV6-2/TRBV6-3	-	TRBJ2-5	few	TGTGCCAGCAGTACAGGGGAGACCCAGTACTTC	CASSTGETQYF
TRBV5-6	-	TRBJ2-1	many	TGTGCCAGCAGCGGGAACTTTTACAATGAGCAGTTCTTC	CASSGNFYNEQFF
TRBV7-9	-	TRBJ2-7	many	TGTGCCAGCAGCCCCCATTCGGGGGGCAACCACGAGCAGTACTTC	CASSPHSGGNHEQYF
TRBV20-1	-	TRBJ2-3	many	TGCAGTGCTAGCTGGGCAGCTCTTAGCACAGATACGCAGTATTTT	CSASWAALSTDTQYF
TRBV3-1	TRBD2	TRBJ2-7	many	TGTGCCAGCAGCCATGCCTCCACGGGGGGGGAGCAGTACTTC	CASSHASTGGEQYF
TRBV7-9	TRBD1	TRBJ2-1	many	TGTGCCAGCAGCTACCTACAGGGGATCAACAATGAGCAGTTCTTC	CASSYLQGINNEQFF
TRBV20-1	-	TRBJ1-1	many	TGCAGTGCGAGTGGTTCTTGGAACACTGAAGCTTTCTTT	CSASGSWNTEAFF
TRBV4-3	-	TRBJ2-1	-	TGCGCCAGCAGCCAAGTGATAACGGGAATAGGCACCAAGCAGTTCTTC	CASSQVITGIGTKQFF
TRBV5-1	-	TRBJ2-5	few	TGCGCCAGCAGCTCCGCGGTGGGAGAAGAGACCCAGTACTTC	CASSSAVGEETQYF
TRBV27	-	TRBJ1-1	few	TGTGCCAGCAGCCCAGGGGTGGACAGCACTGAAGCTTTCTTT	CASSPGVDSTEAFF